The 2 T cell receptor beta chains presented below share a single source sample, sequenced in a study of CD8+ T cells in alopecia areata. Following RNA extraction, reverse transcription yielded cDNA that acted as the sequencing template. Method: immunoSEQ multiplex PCR; TCRdb's copy keeps in-frame clones and lacks some. The data show around 100,000 clones, with 60% to 80% seen just once and 15% to 20% held by the top ten. Specified treatment: oral pan-JAK inhibitor, 5-10 mg twice daily. The sample here was CD8+ T cells sorted from blood, taken at approximately week 45, from a patient treated with tofacitinib. Receptors were obtained from a human donor with alopecia areata.

Only one count was recorded for this clone. The chain couples TRBV7-8 to TRBJ2-7; the D is unclear. V shed 1 base and J shed 7 bases, with 8 bases lying between them. The CDR3 runs to 12 residues. Germline V gene sequence: CDR1 SGHVS, CDR2 FQNEAQ. CDR3 loop: CASSLGPGEQYF. The CDR3 DNA sequence: TGTGCCAGCAGCTTAGGGCCTGGTGAGCAGTACTTC.

In this sample, this clone turned up a few times. The chain has TRBV4-3 and TRBJ2-1; TRBD2 agrees at 7 bases. After removal of 0 bases from V and 2 bases from J, the junction contained 7 bases not matched to a gene. The germline V gene has CDR1 LGHNA and CDR2 YSLEER. CDR3 length: 17 amino acids. The CDR3 spells CASSQDFGGRPYNEQFF. The DNA of the CDR3 is TGCGCCAGCAGCCAAGATTTTGGCGGGAGACCCTACAATGAGCAGTTCTTC.